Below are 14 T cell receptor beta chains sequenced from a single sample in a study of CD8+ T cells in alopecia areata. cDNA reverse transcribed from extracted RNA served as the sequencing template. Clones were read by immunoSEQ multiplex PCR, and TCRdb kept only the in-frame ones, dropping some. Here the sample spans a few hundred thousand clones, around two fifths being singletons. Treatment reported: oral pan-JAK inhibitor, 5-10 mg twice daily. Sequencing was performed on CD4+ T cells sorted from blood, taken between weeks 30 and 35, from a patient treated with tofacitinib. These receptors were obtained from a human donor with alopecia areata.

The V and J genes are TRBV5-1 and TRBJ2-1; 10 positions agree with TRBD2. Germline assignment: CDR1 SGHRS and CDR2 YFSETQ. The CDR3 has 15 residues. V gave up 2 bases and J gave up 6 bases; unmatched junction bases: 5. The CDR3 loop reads CASSFTSGALNEQFF. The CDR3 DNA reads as TGCGCCAGCAGCTTTACTAGCGGGGCCCTCAATGAGCAGTTCTTC.

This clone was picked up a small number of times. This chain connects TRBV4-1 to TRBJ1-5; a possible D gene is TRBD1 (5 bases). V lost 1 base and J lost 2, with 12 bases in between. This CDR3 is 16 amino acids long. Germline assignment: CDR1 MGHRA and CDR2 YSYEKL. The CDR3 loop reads CASSQGYGAGNQPQHF. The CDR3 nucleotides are TGCGCCAGCAGCCAAGGGTATGGGGCGGGCAATCAGCCCCAGCATTTT.

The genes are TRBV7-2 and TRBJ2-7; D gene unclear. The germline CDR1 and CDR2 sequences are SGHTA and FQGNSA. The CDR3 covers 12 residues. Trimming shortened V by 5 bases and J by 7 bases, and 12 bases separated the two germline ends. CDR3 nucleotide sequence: TGTGCCAGCAGCCCCACCTCCCCTGAGCAGTACTTC. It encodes CASSPTSPEQYF.

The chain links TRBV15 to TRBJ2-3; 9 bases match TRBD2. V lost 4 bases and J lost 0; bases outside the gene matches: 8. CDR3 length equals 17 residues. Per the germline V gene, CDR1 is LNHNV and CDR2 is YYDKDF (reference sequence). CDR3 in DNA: TGTGCCACCAGCACAAAGCGGGGGGTCACTAGCACAGATACGCAGTATTTT. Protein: CATSTKRGVTSTDTQYF.

The CDR3 loop is CASSKGTGNTIYF. The CDR3 DNA reads as TGTGCCAGCAGTAAGGGAACTGGAAACACCATATATTTT. The chain couples TRBV2 to TRBJ1-3; D unresolved. The length of the CDR3 is 13 residues. Germline CDR1 is SNHLY and CDR2 is FYNNEI. Trimming left V 5 bases short and J 2 bases short, with 7 bases between.

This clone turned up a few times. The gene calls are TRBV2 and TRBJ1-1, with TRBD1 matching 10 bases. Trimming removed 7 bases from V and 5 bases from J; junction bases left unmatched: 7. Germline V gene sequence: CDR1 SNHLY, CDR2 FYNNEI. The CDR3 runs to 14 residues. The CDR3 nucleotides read TGTGCCAGCATCCGGACAGGGGGAAGAACTGAAGCTTTCTTT. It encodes CASIRTGGRTEAFF. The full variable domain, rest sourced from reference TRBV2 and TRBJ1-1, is EPEVTQTPSHQVTQMGQEVILRCVPISNHLYFYWYRQILGQKVEFLVSFYNNEISEKSEIFDDQFSVERPDGSNFTLKIRSTKLEDSAMYFCASIRTGGRTEAFFGQGTRLTVV.

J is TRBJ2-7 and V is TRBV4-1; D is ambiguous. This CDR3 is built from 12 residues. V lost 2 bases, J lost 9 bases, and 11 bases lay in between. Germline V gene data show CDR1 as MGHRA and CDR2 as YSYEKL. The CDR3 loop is CASSQPQERQYF. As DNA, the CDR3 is TGCGCCAGCAGCCAACCCCAAGAAAGGCAGTACTTC.

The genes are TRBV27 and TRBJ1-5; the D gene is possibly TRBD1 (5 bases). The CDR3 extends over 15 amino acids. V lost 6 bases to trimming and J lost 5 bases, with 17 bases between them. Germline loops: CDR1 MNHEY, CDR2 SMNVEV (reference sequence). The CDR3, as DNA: TGTGCCAGCAGACGTACGGGACGGACTTATCAGCCCCAGCATTTT. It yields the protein CASRRTGRTYQPQHF.

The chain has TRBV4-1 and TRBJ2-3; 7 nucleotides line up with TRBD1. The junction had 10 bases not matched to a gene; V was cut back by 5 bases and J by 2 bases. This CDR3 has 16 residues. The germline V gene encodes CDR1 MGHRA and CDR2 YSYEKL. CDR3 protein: CASSSSGQAFTDTQYF. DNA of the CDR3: TGCGCCAGCAGCTCGAGCGGACAGGCGTTCACAGATACGCAGTATTTT.

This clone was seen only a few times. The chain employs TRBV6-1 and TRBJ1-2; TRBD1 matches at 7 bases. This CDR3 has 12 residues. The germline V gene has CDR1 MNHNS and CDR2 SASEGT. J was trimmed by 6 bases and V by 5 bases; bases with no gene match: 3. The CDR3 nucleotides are TGTGCCAGCAGTCCACAGGGGAATGGCTACACCTTC. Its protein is CASSPQGNGYTF.

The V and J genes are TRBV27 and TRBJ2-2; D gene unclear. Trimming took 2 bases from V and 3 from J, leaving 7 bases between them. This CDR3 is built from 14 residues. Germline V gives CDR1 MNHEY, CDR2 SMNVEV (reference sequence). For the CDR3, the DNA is TGTGCCAGCAGTTTACTTCTACACACCGGGGAGCTGTTTTTT. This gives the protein CASSLLLHTGELFF.

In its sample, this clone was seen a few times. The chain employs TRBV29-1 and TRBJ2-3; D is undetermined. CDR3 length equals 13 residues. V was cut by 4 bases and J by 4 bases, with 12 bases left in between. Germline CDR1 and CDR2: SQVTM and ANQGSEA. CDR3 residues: CSVARSPSDTQYF. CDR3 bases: TGCAGCGTTGCTCGGTCGCCCTCAGATACGCAGTATTTT.

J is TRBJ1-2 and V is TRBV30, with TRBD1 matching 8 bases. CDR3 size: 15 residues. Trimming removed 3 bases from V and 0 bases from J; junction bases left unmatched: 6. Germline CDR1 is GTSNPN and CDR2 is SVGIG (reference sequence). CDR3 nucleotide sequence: TGTGCCTGGAGAGATCAGGGGGCCACTAACTATGGCTACACCTTC. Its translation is CAWRDQGATNYGYTF.

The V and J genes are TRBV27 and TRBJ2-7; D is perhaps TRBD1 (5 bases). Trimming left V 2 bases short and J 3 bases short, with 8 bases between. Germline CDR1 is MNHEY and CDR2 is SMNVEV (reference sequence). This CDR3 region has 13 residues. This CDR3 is CASSLTRDYEQYF. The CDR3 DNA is TGTGCCAGCAGTTTAACCAGGGACTACGAGCAGTACTTC.